What follows are 14 T cell receptor beta chains derived from one specimen sequenced in a study of lymphopenia after photon versus proton radiotherapy. Profiling relied on immunoSEQ multiplex PCR, and the TCRdb table lists in-frame clones only, not all of them. The sample records more than 50,000 clones, 65% to 85% being singletons. The source material was peripheral blood, sampled from a patient treated with photon-based radiotherapy. These receptors were taken from a man aged 50-59 years with gastric cancer.

The chain couples TRBV28 to TRBJ2-7, with 7 bases lining up with TRBD2. V was clipped by 6 bases and J by 7 bases; unmatched bases: 9. The CDR3 is 13 amino acids. The germline gives CDR1 MDHEN, CDR2 SYDVKM. The CDR3 region has the DNA TGTGCCAGCAGCCCGGGAGCGGGGAGGGAGCAGTACTTC. Translated, it gives CASSPGAGREQYF.

CDR3: CASSRLAGTQETQYF. The DNA for the CDR3 is TGTGCCAGCAGTAGACTAGCGGGAACTCAAGAGACCCAGTACTTC. The rearrangement links TRBV2 to TRBJ2-5; 11 bases fit TRBD2. The germline V gene encodes CDR1 SNHLY and CDR2 FYNNEI. Trimming took 5 bases from V and 2 from J; bases not matched to a gene: 4. This CDR3 is built from 15 residues. Full variable domain (rest looked up from reference TRBV2 and TRBJ2-5): EPEVTQTPSHQVTQMGQEVILRCVPISNHLYFYWYRQILGQKVEFLVSFYNNEISEKSEIFDDQFSVERPDGSNFTLKIRSTKLEDSAMYFCASSRLAGTQETQYFGPGTRLLVL.

This clone was seen a single time. The gene calls are TRBV18 and TRBJ1-1; D perhaps matches TRBD1 (6 bases). Germline V gene lookup returns CDR1 KGHSH and CDR2 LQKENI. The CDR3 spans 15 residues. Trimming stripped 1 base from V and 4 bases from J, with 13 bases between. As DNA, the CDR3 is TGTGCCAGCTCACCACTGGACAGTATCGGCACTGAAGCTTTCTTT. Amino acids: CASSPLDSIGTEAFF.

This rearrangement joins TRBV7-2 to TRBJ2-1; D remains unclear. From germline, CDR1 is SGHTA and CDR2 FQGNSA. CDR3 length equals 13 residues. V was trimmed by 7 bases and J by 7 bases, leaving 14 bases between them. CDR3 bases: TGTGCCAGCACCCAATGGCCGGTAAATGAGCAGTTCTTC. It encodes CASTQWPVNEQFF. Full variable domain (outside the CDR3, taken from reference TRBV7-2 and TRBJ2-1): GAGVSQSPSNKVTEKGKDVELRCDPISGHTALYWYRQSLGQGLEFLIYFQGNSAPDKSGLPSDRFSAERTGGSVSTLTIQRTQQEDSAVYLCASTQWPVNEQFFGPGTRLTVL.

The genes are TRBV27 and TRBJ1-3; 7 bases map to TRBD1. This CDR3 comprises 14 residues. After removal of 6 bases from V and 4 bases from J, the junction contained 6 bases not matched to a gene. The germline V gene encodes CDR1 MNHEY and CDR2 SMNVEV (reference sequence). CDR3 sequence: CASSSTGEGNTIYF. CDR3 DNA sequence: TGTGCCAGCAGCTCCACAGGGGAAGGAAACACCATATATTTT.

The chain combines TRBV28 with TRBJ2-1; 7 bases are shared with TRBD2. The CDR3 consists of 20 residues. Germline V gene lookup returns CDR1 MDHEN and CDR2 SYDVKM. J gave up 1 base and V 4 bases, and 19 bases lay outside the gene matches. CDR3 protein: CASSSPWDTSVGESYNEQFF. Written as DNA, the CDR3 is TGTGCCAGCAGTTCCCCCTGGGATACTAGCGTTGGAGAATCCTACAATGAGCAGTTCTTC.

This chain joins TRBV19 and TRBJ2-7, with a tentative D call TRBD2 (5 bases). CDR1 is LNHDA, CDR2 SQIVND, per germline (reference sequence). The CDR3 runs 15 residues. V shed 5 bases and J shed 5 bases, with 19 bases lying between them. Written as DNA, the CDR3 is TGTGCCAGTAGTCTCACCCGGGGAGAGGAGGACGAGCAGTACTTC. This encodes CASSLTRGEEDEQYF.

The chain uses TRBV29-1 and TRBJ2-7; D gene uncertain. The V end was cut by 4 bases, the J end by 2 bases, with 9 bases between. The V gene's germline CDR1 is SQVTM and CDR2 ANQGSEA. CDR3 length: 12 residues. The DNA of the CDR3 is TGCAGCGTTGGCGACGGAACCTACGAGCAGTACTTC. Translation gives CSVGDGTYEQYF.

This clone was detected only once. The genes are TRBV18 and TRBJ2-5, with 9 bases identical to TRBD1. The CDR3 extends over 13 amino acids. Trimming cost V 4 bases and J 4 bases; bases outside gene matches: 1. Germline CDR1 reads KGHSH; CDR2 reads LQKENI. The CDR3 DNA sequence: TGTGCCAGCTCACAACAGGGGGCAGAGACCCAGTACTTC. Its protein product is CASSQQGAETQYF.

This chain joins TRBV28 and TRBJ2-3; 16 bases line up with TRBD2. CDR1 is MDHEN, CDR2 SYDVKM, per germline. The CDR3 loop spans 16 amino acids. The trim removed 5 bases at V and 9 bases at J, leaving 8 bases unmatched. The DNA of the CDR3 is TGTGCCAGCAGTACCGGGACTAGCGGGAGGGTAGGGACGCAGTATTTT. This gives the protein CASSTGTSGRVGTQYF.

The chain links TRBV6-1 to TRBJ2-5; a possible D gene is TRBD1 (6 bases). The CDR3 loop spans 13 amino acids. Germline V gives CDR1 MNHNS, CDR2 SASEGT. DNA of the CDR3: TGTGCAACAAACAGGGACATTCAAGAGACCCAGTACTTC. It is translated as CATNRDIQETQYF.

The chain is built from TRBV7-3 and TRBJ1-2; TRBD1 agrees at 9 bases. This CDR3 spans 17 amino acids. The germline V gene has CDR1 SGHTA and CDR2 FQGTGA. Trimming at V came to 1 base and at J to 1 base, leaving 7 bases not matched to a gene. The CDR3 spells CASSLNGDRARNYGYTF. DNA of the CDR3: TGTGCCAGCAGCTTAAACGGGGACAGGGCCCGTAACTATGGCTACACCTTC.

V usage is TRBV28 and J usage is TRBJ2-7; D is uncertain. The CDR3 runs 14 residues. Germline CDR1 and CDR2: MDHEN and SYDVKM. V was cut by 6 bases and J by 2 bases, with 14 bases left in between. The CDR3 coding sequence is TGTGCCAGCAGCCCCCGAGGCTGGCCCTACGAGCAGTACTTC. Encoded protein: CASSPRGWPYEQYF.

CDR3 in DNA: TGTGCCAGCTCACCGAACGGCCAAGATGTCTCCAGGGGGCGAAATGGCTACACCTTC. Its translation: CASSPNGQDVSRGRNGYTF. This chain joins TRBV18 and TRBJ1-2; TRBD1 aligns across 8 bases. Losses at the gene ends were 3 bases for V and 6 bases for J; bases not matched to a gene: 21. Germline-derived CDR1 and CDR2 are KGHSH and LQKENI. The CDR3 consists of 19 residues.